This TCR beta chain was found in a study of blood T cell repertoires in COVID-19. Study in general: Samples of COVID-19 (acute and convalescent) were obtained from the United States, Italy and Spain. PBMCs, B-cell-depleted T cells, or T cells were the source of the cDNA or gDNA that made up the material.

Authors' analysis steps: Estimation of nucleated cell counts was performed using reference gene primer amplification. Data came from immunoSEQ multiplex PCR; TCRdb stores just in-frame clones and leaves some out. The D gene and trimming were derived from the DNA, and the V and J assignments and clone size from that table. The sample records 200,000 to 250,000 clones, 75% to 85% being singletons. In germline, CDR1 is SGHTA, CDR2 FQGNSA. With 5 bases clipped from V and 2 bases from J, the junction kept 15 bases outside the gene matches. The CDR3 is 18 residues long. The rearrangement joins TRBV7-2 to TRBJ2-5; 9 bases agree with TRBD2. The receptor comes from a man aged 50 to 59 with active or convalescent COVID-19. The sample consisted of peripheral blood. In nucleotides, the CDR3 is TGTGCCAGCAGCCCCTCTAGCGGGATAACACAGAATCAAGAGACCCAGTACTTC. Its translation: CASSPSSGITQNQETQYF.